The rows below give T cell receptor beta chains drawn from one sample of a study of T cell repertoires in cytomegalovirus infection. One entry per CDR3 protein results from TCRdb running MiXCR on the reads. The sample holds about 310,000 distinct CDR3 sequences, approximately 8.9% seen once. Sequenced input: PBMCs. The receptor set was obtained from a human donor in good health (CMV status not recorded). Some clones in this sample may be carry-over from other donors' samples. Both conserved end residues are part of each CDR3. The D gene is left open where the match is weak. Clone sizes are given selectively: once, few, many, or a class where the clone is expanded.

D: TRBD2; size: many; J: TRBJ2-1; V: TRBV9; DNA: TGTGCCAGCAGCACTAGCGGGGGAGAGTACAATGAGCAGTTCTTC; CDR3: CASSTSGGEYNEQFF
D: TRBD1; size: many; J: TRBJ2-3; V: TRBV19; DNA: TGTGCCAAAATCCTCCGAGGGGACAGGGACGCAGATACGCAGTATTTT; CDR3: CAKILRGDRDADTQYF
D: TRBD2; size: many; J: TRBJ2-1; V: TRBV6-1; DNA: TGTGCCAGCAGATGGACTAGCGGGAACAATGAGCAGTTCTTC; CDR3: CASRWTSGNNEQFF
D: -; size: many; J: TRBJ2-7; V: TRBV7-2; DNA: TGTGCCAGCAGCTTAGCGCCGGGGGCCTACGAGCAGTACTTC; CDR3: CASSLAPGAYEQYF
D: -; size: few; J: TRBJ2-1; V: TRBV7-3; DNA: TGTGCCAGCAGCTTATTTAGCGGAACTTACAATGAGCAGTTCTTC; CDR3: CASSLFSGTYNEQFF
D: -; size: many; J: TRBJ2-5; V: TRBV11-2; DNA: TGTGCCAGCAGCTTAGGACAGAAAGAGACCCAGTACTTC; CDR3: CASSLGQKETQYF
D: TRBD1; size: many; J: TRBJ2-3; V: TRBV12-3/TRBV12-4; DNA: TGTGCCAGCAGCTACGGGACAGGGGTAAAGGGGGCAGATACGCAGTATTTT; CDR3: CASSYGTGVKGADTQYF
D: -; size: many; J: TRBJ1-5; V: TRBV7-6; DNA: TGTGCCATCGCTCTAGAGGGCAATCAGCCCCAGCATTTT; CDR3: CAIALEGNQPQHF
D: TRBD1; size: many; J: TRBJ2-5; V: TRBV20-1; DNA: TGCAGTGCTTCCGGGACAGAAGAGACCCAGTACTTC; CDR3: CSASGTEETQYF
D: -; size: many; J: TRBJ2-7; V: TRBV14; DNA: TGTGCCAGCAGCCAGATGGGGGACTTCCACGAGCAGTACTTC; CDR3: CASSQMGDFHEQYF
D: -; size: -; J: TRBJ1-1; V: TRBV27; DNA: TGTGCCAGCAGTTTCCTTGGTAGCACTGAAGCTTTCTTT; CDR3: CASSFLGSTEAFF
D: TRBD1; size: -; J: TRBJ1-2; V: TRBV5-1; DNA: TGCGCCAGCAGCAAGGGGGCAGACTATGGCTACACCTTC; CDR3: CASSKGADYGYTF
D: -; size: -; J: TRBJ2-1; V: TRBV6-2/TRBV6-3; DNA: TGTGCCAGCAGTTACCAACGTTCCAATGAGCAGTTCTTC; CDR3: CASSYQRSNEQFF
D: -; size: many; J: TRBJ2-1; V: TRBV5-1; DNA: TGCGCCAGCAGCCGTACACAGATAAACAATGAGCAGTTCTTC; CDR3: CASSRTQINNEQFF
D: -; size: many; J: TRBJ2-6; V: TRBV29-1; DNA: TGCAGCGTTCAAGGGACTTCTGGGGCCAACGTCCTGACTTTC; CDR3: CSVQGTSGANVLTF
D: -; size: few; J: TRBJ1-1; V: TRBV27; DNA: TGTGCCAGCAGTTTCGAAGGGACTGCTGAAGCTTTCTTT; CDR3: CASSFEGTAEAFF
D: -; size: -; J: TRBJ2-1; V: TRBV11-2; DNA: TGTGCCAGCAGCGGCCCAGGGTGGGGCTCCTACAATAAGCAGTTCTTC; CDR3: CASSGPGWGSYNKQFF
D: -; size: many; J: TRBJ1-2; V: TRBV28; DNA: TGTGCAGCCGGGAGGGATGGCTACACCTTC; CDR3: CAAGRDGYTF
D: TRBD2; size: -; J: TRBJ2-1; V: TRBV20-1; DNA: TGCAGTGCTAGAACCCCTAGCGGGGGGGCGTATGAGCAGTTCTTC; CDR3: CSARTPSGGAYEQFF
D: TRBD2; size: many; J: TRBJ2-5; V: TRBV12-3/TRBV12-4; DNA: TGTGCCAGCAGTGCCGGTGGGGGGGGGGGACAAGAGACCCAGTACTTC; CDR3: CASSAGGGGGQETQYF
D: -; size: many; J: TRBJ2-1; V: TRBV6-5; DNA: TGTGCCAGCAGGAGGTCCCTTTCCTCCTACAATGAGCAGTTCTTC; CDR3: CASRRSLSSYNEQFF
D: -; size: few; J: TRBJ2-5; V: TRBV7-2; DNA: TGTGCCAGCAGCTTAGTGAGTACCCAGTACTTC; CDR3: CASSLVSTQYF
D: TRBD1; size: many; J: TRBJ2-2; V: TRBV12-3/TRBV12-4; DNA: TGTGCCAGCAGTCTCCAGGGGGCCTACACCGGGGAGCTGTTTTTT; CDR3: CASSLQGAYTGELFF
D: TRBD2; size: -; J: TRBJ2-3; V: TRBV12-3/TRBV12-4; DNA: TGTGCCAGCAGTTTTCGCGGGGGGGTATCGCAGTATTTT; CDR3: CASSFRGGVSQYF
D: -; size: -; J: TRBJ1-5; V: TRBV29-1; DNA: TGCAGCGTTGGCAGGGACAATCAGCCCCAGCATTTT; CDR3: CSVGRDNQPQHF
D: -; size: many; J: TRBJ2-7; V: TRBV20-1; DNA: TGCAGTGCTCAGCTGGACTCCTACGAGCAGTACTTC; CDR3: CSAQLDSYEQYF
D: -; size: few; J: TRBJ1-2; V: TRBV6-5; DNA: TGTGCCAGCAGTTACTCGGGAGGGGTTCATGGCTACACCTTC; CDR3: CASSYSGGVHGYTF
D: -; size: many; J: TRBJ2-1; V: TRBV12-3/TRBV12-4; DNA: TGTGCCAGCAGCTCTGGCCAAGGGAGCTCCTACAATGAGCAGTTCTTC; CDR3: CASSSGQGSSYNEQFF
D: TRBD2; size: many; J: TRBJ2-3; V: TRBV7-3; DNA: TGTGCCAGCAGGTTAAGCGGGGGATCCATCGATACGCAGTATTTT; CDR3: CASRLSGGSIDTQYF
D: -; size: -; J: TRBJ2-4; V: TRBV15; DNA: TGTGCCACCAGCAGATCAGGGGCTGAGTACATTCAGTACTTC; CDR3: CATSRSGAEYIQYF
D: -; size: many; J: TRBJ2-2; V: TRBV6-4; DNA: TGTGCCAGGGAAGAGACCGGGGAGCTGTTTTTT; CDR3: CAREETGELFF
D: TRBD2; size: -; J: TRBJ2-1; V: TRBV12-3/TRBV12-4; DNA: TGTGCCAGCAGTTTTCTAGCGGGGGGACAACAAGCGCAGTTCTTC; CDR3: CASSFLAGGQQAQFF
D: TRBD2; size: few; J: TRBJ2-7; V: TRBV6-5; DNA: TGTGCCAGCAATGGCGGGGGTAGCTCTTACGAGCAGTACTTC; CDR3: CASNGGGSSYEQYF
D: -; size: -; J: TRBJ2-5; V: TRBV18; DNA: TGTGCCAGCTCACCATCCGAAAAATGGGGAGAGACCCAGTACTTC; CDR3: CASSPSEKWGETQYF
D: TRBD1; size: -; J: TRBJ2-3; V: TRBV20-1; DNA: TGCAGTGCTAACGACAGGGGGTCTAGCACAGATACGCAGTATTTT; CDR3: CSANDRGSSTDTQYF
D: -; size: many; J: TRBJ1-2; V: TRBV6-2/TRBV6-3; DNA: TGTGCCAGCAGTTACTCGCTAAACCCAGAACAGCGATCCTATGGCTACACCTTC; CDR3: CASSYSLNPEQRSYGYTF
D: -; size: -; J: TRBJ1-6; V: TRBV12-3/TRBV12-4; DNA: TGTGCCAGCAGTTTAGGACACGGGGATTCACCCCTCCACTTT; CDR3: CASSLGHGDSPLHF
D: -; size: many; J: TRBJ2-3; V: TRBV28; DNA: TGTGCCAGCAGAACCAGGGGTAAGCGCACAGATACGCAGTATTTT; CDR3: CASRTRGKRTDTQYF
D: -; size: -; J: TRBJ1-3; V: TRBV7-2; DNA: TGTGCCAGCAGCTTAGGAATTGGATACGAGGCAGGCCCTATTTCTGGAAACACCATATATTTT; CDR3: CASSLGIGYEAGPISGNTIYF
D: -; size: few; J: TRBJ2-5; V: TRBV6-2/TRBV6-3; DNA: TGTGCCAGCAGGAACACCGGGGGACACCGTGGAACCCAGTACTTC; CDR3: CASRNTGGHRGTQYF
D: -; size: many; J: TRBJ2-3; V: TRBV7-2; DNA: TGTGCCAGCAGCTTGGGGGAACCGGGGCCCAGCGGAACAGATACGCAGTATTTT; CDR3: CASSLGEPGPSGTDTQYF
D: -; size: -; J: TRBJ2-6; V: TRBV24-1; DNA: TGTGCCACCAGTGATTCCGGGACTCACTCTGGGGCCAACGTCCTGACTTTC; CDR3: CATSDSGTHSGANVLTF
D: -; size: many; J: TRBJ1-2; V: TRBV7-2; DNA: TGTGCCAGCAGCCCCGAAGGGCGAGGCTATGGCTACACCTTC; CDR3: CASSPEGRGYGYTF
D: -; size: -; J: TRBJ1-5; V: TRBV2; DNA: TGTGCCAGCAGCAAGGACTCCCCGGAGGGTGGCAATCAGCCCCAGCATTTT; CDR3: CASSKDSPEGGNQPQHF
D: -; size: -; J: TRBJ2-2; V: TRBV29-1; DNA: TGCAGCGTTGAAGGAGAAGGGATCAACACCGGGGAGCTGTTTTTT; CDR3: CSVEGEGINTGELFF
D: -; size: many; J: TRBJ2-2; V: TRBV12-3/TRBV12-4; DNA: TGTGCCAGCATCCGTTCCGGAAGGGAGCTGTTTTTT; CDR3: CASIRSGRELFF
D: TRBD2; size: -; J: TRBJ2-1; V: TRBV12-3/TRBV12-4; DNA: TGTGCCAGCAGTCCCGGGGGGTGGAATAATGAGCAGTTCTTC; CDR3: CASSPGGWNNEQFF
D: -; size: -; J: TRBJ2-1; V: TRBV20-1; DNA: TGCAGTGCTAGAGATGTCAGCGAGCAGTTCTTC; CDR3: CSARDVSEQFF
D: -; size: few; J: TRBJ2-1; V: TRBV2; DNA: TGTGCCAGCACTACCACTAGAGGGGCCAATGAGCAGTTCTTC; CDR3: CASTTTRGANEQFF
D: -; size: few; J: TRBJ1-2; V: TRBV7-9; DNA: TGTGCCAGCAGCTCCGGGGGCGAGGGCTACACCTTC; CDR3: CASSSGGEGYTF
D: -; size: -; J: TRBJ1-1; V: TRBV20-1; DNA: TGCAGTGCCGAGATCTGGAACACTGAAGCTTTCTTT; CDR3: CSAEIWNTEAFF
D: -; size: many; J: TRBJ2-3; V: TRBV20-1; DNA: TGCAGTGCGAATACAGAGACTAGGCGCACAGATACGCAGTATTTT; CDR3: CSANTETRRTDTQYF
D: TRBD1; size: many; J: TRBJ1-1; V: TRBV7-6; DNA: TGTGCCAGCAGCTTACCTACAGGGGGCACCACTGAAGCTTTCTTT; CDR3: CASSLPTGGTTEAFF
D: -; size: many; J: TRBJ1-2; V: TRBV28; DNA: TGTGCCAGCAGCTCAGCCAATGGGAACTATGGCTACACCTTC; CDR3: CASSSANGNYGYTF
D: -; size: many; J: TRBJ2-3; V: TRBV6-2/TRBV6-3; DNA: TGTGCCAGCAGTTACCGCGGACAGGGAAGTAGCGGGGGCCCCTTGAGAGATACGCAGTATTTT; CDR3: CASSYRGQGSSGGPLRDTQYF
D: -; size: many; J: TRBJ2-5; V: TRBV12-3/TRBV12-4; DNA: TGTGCCAGCAGTAACGGGACCTTTGGGGTGGAGACCCAGTACTTC; CDR3: CASSNGTFGVETQYF
D: -; size: many; J: TRBJ1-2; V: TRBV25-1; DNA: TGTGCCAGCAGTGGCCCCTCTGGGGGCGCGGTAAATGGCTACACCTTC; CDR3: CASSGPSGGAVNGYTF
D: -; size: few; J: TRBJ1-1; V: TRBV4-1; DNA: TGCGCCAGCAGCCAAGATTCTTCTTCTCCTCCAGGGGTCAGATTGAACACTGAAGCTTTCTTT; CDR3: CASSQDSSSPPGVRLNTEAFF
D: -; size: -; J: TRBJ2-3; V: TRBV2; DNA: TGTGCCAGCAGTGAAGAGGGCACAGATACGCAGTATTTT; CDR3: CASSEEGTDTQYF